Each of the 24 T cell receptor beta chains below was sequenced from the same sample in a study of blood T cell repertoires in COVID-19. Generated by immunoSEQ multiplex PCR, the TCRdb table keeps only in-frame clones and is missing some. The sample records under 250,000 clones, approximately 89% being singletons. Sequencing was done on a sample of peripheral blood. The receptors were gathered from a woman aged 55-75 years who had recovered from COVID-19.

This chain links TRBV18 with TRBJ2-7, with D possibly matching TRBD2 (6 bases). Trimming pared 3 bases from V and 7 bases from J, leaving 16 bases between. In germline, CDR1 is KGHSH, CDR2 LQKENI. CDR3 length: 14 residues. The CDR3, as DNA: TGTGCCAGCTCACCGCCGGGACTCCCCAATGAGCAGTACTTC. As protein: CASSPPGLPNEQYF.

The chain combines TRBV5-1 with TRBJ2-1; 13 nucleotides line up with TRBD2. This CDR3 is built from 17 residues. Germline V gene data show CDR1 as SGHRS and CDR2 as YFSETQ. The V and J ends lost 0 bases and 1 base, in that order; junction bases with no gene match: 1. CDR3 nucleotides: TGCGCCAGCAGCTTGGGGACTAGCGGGAGATCCTACAATGAGCAGTTCTTC. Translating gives CASSLGTSGRSYNEQFF.

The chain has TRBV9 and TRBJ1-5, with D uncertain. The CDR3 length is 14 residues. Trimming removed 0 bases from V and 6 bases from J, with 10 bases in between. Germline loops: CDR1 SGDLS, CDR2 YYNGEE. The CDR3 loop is CASSVGMGSQPQHF. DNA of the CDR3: TGTGCCAGCAGCGTAGGTATGGGGAGTCAGCCCCAGCATTTT.

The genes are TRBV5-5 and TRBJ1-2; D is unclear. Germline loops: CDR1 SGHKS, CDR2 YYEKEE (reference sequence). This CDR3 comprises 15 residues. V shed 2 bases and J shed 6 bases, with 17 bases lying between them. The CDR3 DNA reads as TGTGCCAGCAGCTTAGGGATGGTGGAGGGTCATGGCTACACCTTC. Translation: CASSLGMVEGHGYTF.

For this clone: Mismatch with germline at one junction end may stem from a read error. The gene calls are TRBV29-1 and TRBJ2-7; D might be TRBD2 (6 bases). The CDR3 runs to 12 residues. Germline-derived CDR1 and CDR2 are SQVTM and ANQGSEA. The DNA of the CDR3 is TGCAGCGTTGAAGCGACGGGGGTAGCCCAATCATTC. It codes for CSVEATGVAQSF.

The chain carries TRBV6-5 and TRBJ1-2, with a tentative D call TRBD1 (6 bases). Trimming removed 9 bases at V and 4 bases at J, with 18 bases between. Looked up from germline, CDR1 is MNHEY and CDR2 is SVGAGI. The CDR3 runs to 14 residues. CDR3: CARPPRTVSYGYTF. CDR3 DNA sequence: TGTGCCAGACCGCCAAGGACAGTCTCCTATGGCTACACCTTC.

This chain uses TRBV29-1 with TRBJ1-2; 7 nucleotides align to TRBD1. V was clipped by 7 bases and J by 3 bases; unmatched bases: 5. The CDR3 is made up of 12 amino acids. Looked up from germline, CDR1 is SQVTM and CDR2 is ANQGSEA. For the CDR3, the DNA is TGCAGCGGACAGGGAGATGACTATGGCTACACCTTC. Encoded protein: CSGQGDDYGYTF.

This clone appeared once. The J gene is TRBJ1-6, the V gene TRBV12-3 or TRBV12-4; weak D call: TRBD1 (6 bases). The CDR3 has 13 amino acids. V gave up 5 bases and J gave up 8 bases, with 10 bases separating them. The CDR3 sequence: CASSPYRDSPLHF. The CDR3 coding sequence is TGTGCCAGCAGTCCCTACAGGGATTCACCCCTCCACTTT.

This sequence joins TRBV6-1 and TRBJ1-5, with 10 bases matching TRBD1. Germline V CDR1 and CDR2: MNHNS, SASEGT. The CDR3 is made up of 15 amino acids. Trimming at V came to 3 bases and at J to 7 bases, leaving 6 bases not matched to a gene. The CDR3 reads CASSDDRGREQPQHF. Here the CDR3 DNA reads TGTGCCAGCAGTGATGACAGGGGGCGAGAACAGCCCCAGCATTTT.

Written as DNA, the CDR3 is TGTGCCGGGGGGTCGAGGCCGCGGGGCCATGAGCAGTTCTTC. Protein sequence: CAGGSRPRGHEQFF. The V gene is TRBV6-5, the J gene TRBJ2-1, with D possibly being TRBD2 (6 bases). The CDR3 runs to 14 residues. The V gene lost 11 bases and the J gene lost 8 bases, with 22 bases spanning the gap. Per the germline V gene, CDR1 is MNHEY and CDR2 is SVGAGI.

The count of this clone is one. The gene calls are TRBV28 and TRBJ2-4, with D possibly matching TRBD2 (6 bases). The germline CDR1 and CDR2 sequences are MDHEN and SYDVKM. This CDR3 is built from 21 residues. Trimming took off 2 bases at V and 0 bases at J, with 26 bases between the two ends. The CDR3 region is CASSLMGWTEGTGLAKNIQYF. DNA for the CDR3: TGTGCCAGCAGTTTAATGGGCTGGACGGAGGGGACTGGGTTAGCCAAAAACATTCAGTACTTC.

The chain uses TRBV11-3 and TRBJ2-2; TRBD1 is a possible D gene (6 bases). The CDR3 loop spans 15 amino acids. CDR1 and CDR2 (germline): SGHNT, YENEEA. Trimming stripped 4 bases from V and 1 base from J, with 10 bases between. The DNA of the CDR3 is TGTGCCAGCAGCTCCTTACAGGGGAACACCGGGGAGCTGTTTTTT. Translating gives CASSSLQGNTGELFF.

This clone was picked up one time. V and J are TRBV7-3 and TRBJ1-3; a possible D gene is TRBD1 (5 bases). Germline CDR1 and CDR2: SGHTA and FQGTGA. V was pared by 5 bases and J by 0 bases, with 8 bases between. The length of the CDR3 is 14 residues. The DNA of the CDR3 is TGTGCCAGCAGCCAAGGGGTCTCTGGAAACACCATATATTTT. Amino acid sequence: CASSQGVSGNTIYF.

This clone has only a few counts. The CDR3 is CASSDRTRSSYEQYF. In nucleotides, the CDR3 is TGTGCCAGCAGTGATAGGACAAGGAGCTCCTACGAGCAGTACTTC. This sequence joins TRBV6-1 and TRBJ2-7, with D perhaps TRBD1 (5 bases). The V end was cut by 3 bases, the J end by 0 bases, with 12 bases between. This CDR3 spans 15 amino acids. Germline CDR1 MNHNS, CDR2 SASEGT.

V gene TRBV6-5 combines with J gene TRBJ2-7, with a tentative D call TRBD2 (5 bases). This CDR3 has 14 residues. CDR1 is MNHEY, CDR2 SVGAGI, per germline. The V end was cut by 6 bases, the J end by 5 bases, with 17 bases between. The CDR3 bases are TGTGCCAGCAGAGCCTGGGAGAATCGGGACGAGCAGTACTTC. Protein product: CASRAWENRDEQYF.

The CDR3 DNA reads as TGTGCCACCAGTGATCCCGGGACAGGGTACTTTGGCTCTGGCTACACCTTC. Its translation is CATSDPGTGYFGSGYTF. The rearrangement uses TRBV24-1 and TRBJ1-2; 9 positions match TRBD1. The CDR3 runs 17 residues. CDR1 KGHDR and CDR2 SFDVKD come from the germline V gene. Germline trimming cut 3 bases from V and 7 bases from J; bases unmatched to any gene: 14.

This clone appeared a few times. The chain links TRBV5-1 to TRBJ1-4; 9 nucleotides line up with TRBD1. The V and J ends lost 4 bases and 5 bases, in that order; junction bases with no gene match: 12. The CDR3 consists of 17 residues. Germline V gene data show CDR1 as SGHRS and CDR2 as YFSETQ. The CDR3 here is CASSILGQGRGNEKLFF. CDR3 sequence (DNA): TGCGCCAGCAGCATCCTTGGACAGGGGAGGGGGAATGAAAAACTGTTTTTT.

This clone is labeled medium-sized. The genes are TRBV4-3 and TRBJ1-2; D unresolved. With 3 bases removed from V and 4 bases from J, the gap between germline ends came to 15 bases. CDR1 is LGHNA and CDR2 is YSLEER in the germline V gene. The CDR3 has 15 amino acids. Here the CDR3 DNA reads TGCGCCAGCAGCCAGGCCCCCACAGACCCCTATGGCTACACCTTC. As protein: CASSQAPTDPYGYTF.

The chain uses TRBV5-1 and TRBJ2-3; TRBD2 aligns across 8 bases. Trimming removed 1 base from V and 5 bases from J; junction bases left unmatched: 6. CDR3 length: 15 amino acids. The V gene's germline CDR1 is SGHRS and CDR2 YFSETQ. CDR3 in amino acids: CASSLLAGGRDTQYF. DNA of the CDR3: TGCGCCAGCAGCTTGTTGGCGGGGGGAAGAGATACGCAGTATTTT.

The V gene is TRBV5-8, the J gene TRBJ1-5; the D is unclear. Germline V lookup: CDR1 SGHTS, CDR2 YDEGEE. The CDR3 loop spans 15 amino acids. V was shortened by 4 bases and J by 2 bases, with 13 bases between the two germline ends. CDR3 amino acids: CASSSGSGGNQPQHF. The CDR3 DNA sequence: TGTGCCAGCAGCAGTGGGAGTGGCGGCAATCAGCCCCAGCATTTT.

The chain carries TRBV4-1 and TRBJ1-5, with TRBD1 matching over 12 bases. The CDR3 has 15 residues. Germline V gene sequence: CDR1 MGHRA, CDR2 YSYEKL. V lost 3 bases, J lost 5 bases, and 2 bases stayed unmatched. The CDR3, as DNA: TGCGCCAGCAGCCATGGGACAGGGGGCGATCAGCCCCAGCATTTT. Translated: CASSHGTGGDQPQHF.

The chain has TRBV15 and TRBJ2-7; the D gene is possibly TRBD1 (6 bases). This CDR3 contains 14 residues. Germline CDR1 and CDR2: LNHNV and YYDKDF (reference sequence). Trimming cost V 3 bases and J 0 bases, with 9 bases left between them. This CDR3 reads CATSSWDNSYEQYF. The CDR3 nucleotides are TGTGCCACCAGCAGCTGGGACAACTCCTACGAGCAGTACTTC.

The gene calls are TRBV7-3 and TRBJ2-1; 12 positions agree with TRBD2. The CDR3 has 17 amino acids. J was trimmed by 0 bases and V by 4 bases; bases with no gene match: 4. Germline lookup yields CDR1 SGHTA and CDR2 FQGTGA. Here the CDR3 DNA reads TGTGCCAGCAGCTCCACTAGCGGGGGGAACTCCTACAATGAGCAGTTCTTC. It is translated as CASSSTSGGNSYNEQFF.

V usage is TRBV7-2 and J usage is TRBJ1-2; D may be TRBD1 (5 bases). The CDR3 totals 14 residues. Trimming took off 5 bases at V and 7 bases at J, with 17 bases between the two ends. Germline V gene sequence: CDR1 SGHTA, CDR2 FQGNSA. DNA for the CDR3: TGTGCCAGCAGCCGCGAGCGCCAGGGCCTTGGCTACACCTTC. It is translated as CASSRERQGLGYTF.